The sequence of this T cell receptor (beta chain) was determined in a study of shared clonotypes between healthy human individuals. The germline gives CDR1 MNHNS, CDR2 SASEGT. This CDR3 is built from 14 residues. V shed 7 bases and J shed 1 base, with 13 bases lying between them. Donation came from healthy HIV-negative adults that had no recent acute infections or vaccinations. Regarding this clone: Its antigen is currently unknown.

Points from the study as a whole: Since donors were few, the genetic and exposure-history diversity represented was limited. Incomplete sequencing of sorted subsets was indicated by rarefaction despite large depth.

Original analysis: Sequence data from immunoSEQ were junction-only and lacked quality scores; consequently, filtering differed. This table comes from immunoSEQ multiplex PCR, and its TCRdb copy is limited to in-frame clones, with some not included. The V and J calls and clone size are taken from that table; D and trimming were inferred from the DNA. The table shows about 2.3 million clones, with about nine tenths occurring only once. The receptor's source is a man aged 18 to 35 in good health. Some clones in this sample may be carry-over from other donors' samples. The chain links TRBV6-1 to TRBJ1-1, with D tentatively TRBD1 (5 bases). Sequenced material: naive CD4+ T cells from PBMCs. The subset: CD45RA+ positively selected. The CDR3 region is CASNTGTANTEAFF. As DNA, the CDR3 is TGTGCCAGCAACACCGGGACGGCGAACACTGAAGCTTTCTTT.